This T cell receptor (beta chain) derives from a study of Graves' ophthalmopathy and Graves' hyperthyroidism. Study in general: Investigators collected peripheral blood at initial diagnosis, before any treatment was given. General observations from the study: Most thyroid-expanded clonotypes exceeding 0.001 frequency were also found in blood.

TCR beta CDR3 regions were amplified from RNA transcripts. First-round RT-PCR employed HTBI primers, with a second-round multiplex PCR after it. Via MiXCR, TCRdb re-called the multiplex PCR reads, giving one row per CDR3 protein. The sample yields hundreds of thousands of distinct CDR3 sequences, about 40% seen once. Excluded: other autoimmune disease, uncontrolled infection, pregnancy or lactation. Deletions cut 6 bases from V and 3 bases from J, with 12 bases between. The CDR3 contains 13 residues. Germline CDR1 MGHDK, CDR2 SYGVNS. This clonotype was found a few times. No antigen is known for it. V gene TRBV25-1 combines with J gene TRBJ2-7, with no clear D. Material for sequencing was peripheral blood. The clonotype was recovered from an adult man with Graves' ophthalmopathy. CDR3 in DNA: TGTGCCAGCAGCGATATAGGAATCTACGAGCAGTACTTC. It yields the protein CASSDIGIYEQYF.